The sequence of this T cell receptor (beta chain) was determined in a study of T cell responses to AZD1222 COVID-19 vaccine. The assay was immunoSEQ multiplex PCR, and TCRdb's table has in-frame clones only and misses some. The sample contains about 140,000 clones, approximately 94% of which appear only once. CDR3 size: 16 residues. V shed 4 bases and J 9 bases; nucleotides not matched to a gene: 18. Per germline, CDR1 SGHDT and CDR2 YYEEEE. The source was peripheral blood, collected on day 0 of AZD1222 vaccination. This chain joins TRBV5-6 and TRBJ2-5, with 7 nucleotides matching TRBD2. This receptor was taken from an adult in good health. Here the CDR3 reads CASSTVRTGGGWAQYF. Here the CDR3 DNA reads TGTGCCAGCAGCACCGTTCGCACGGGGGGAGGGTGGGCCCAGTACTTC.